Listed below are T cell receptor beta chains from one sample, sequenced in a study of T cell responses to AZD1222 COVID-19 vaccine. TCRdb's table, derived via immunoSEQ multiplex PCR, lists solely in-frame clones and lacks some. The sample records about 64,000 clones, 85% to 95% being singletons. Source: peripheral blood, taken 28 days after the second dose of the MenACWY control vaccine. The source of these receptors is an adult who received the MenACWY meningococcal vaccine as a control. The CDR3 runs from the conserved cysteine through the conserved F or W. The D gene is left open where the match is weak. For some rows the clone size is stated as once, few or many, or as a class when expanded; others skip it.

D	J	V	size	DNA	CDR3
TRBD2	TRBJ2-1	TRBV6-5	-	TGTGCCAGCAGGGCTAGCGGGAGGGACAATGAGCAGTTCTTC	CASRASGRDNEQFF
-	TRBJ1-1	TRBV3-1/TRBV3-2	-	TGTGCCAGCAGCCCCTCAGGGGCGAACACTGAAGCTTTCTTT	CASSPSGANTEAFF
-	TRBJ2-3	TRBV5-4	-	TGTGCCAGCAGCTTCCGTAGCGGAGGGGGGCTCACAGATACGCAGTATTTT	CASSFRSGGGLTDTQYF
-	TRBJ2-1	TRBV7-2	-	TGTGCCAGCAGCTTATCGGGGAATGAGCAGTTCTTC	CASSLSGNEQFF
TRBD1	TRBJ1-2	TRBV5-1	few	TGCGCCAGCAGCTCGAATCCCGGGACAGCCTATGGCTACACCTTC	CASSSNPGTAYGYTF
-	TRBJ1-4	TRBV28	-	TGTGCCAGCAGGCCCCGGACAGAGTGGCGTGAACTGTTTTTT	CASRPRTEWRELFF
-	TRBJ1-1	TRBV6-2/TRBV6-3	few	TGTGCCAGCAGTTACTCCTCAACAGGGAACACTGAAGCTTTCTTT	CASSYSSTGNTEAFF
-	TRBJ1-5	TRBV28	-	TGTGCCAGCGGAGACAATCAGCCCCAGCATTTT	CASGDNQPQHF
-	TRBJ2-1	TRBV7-9	few	TGTGCCAGCAGCTTCACGAGTGAGCAGTTCTTC	CASSFTSEQFF
-	TRBJ1-5	TRBV6-6	-	TGTGCCAGCAGTAGCGGCGGTCAGCCCCAGCATTTT	CASSSGGQPQHF
-	TRBJ2-2	TRBV18	-	TGTGCCAGCTCACCAAAGGACGCCGGGGAGCTGTTTTTT	CASSPKDAGELFF
-	TRBJ2-7	TRBV13	-	TGTGCCAGCAGCTCCGGACGGACCCTAGGCGAGCAGTACTTC	CASSSGRTLGEQYF
-	TRBJ2-5	TRBV11-3	-	TGTGCCAGCAGTTCCCAAGAGACCCAGTACTTC	CASSSQETQYF
-	TRBJ2-1	TRBV5-1	-	TGCGCCAGCAGCTTGCGGGAGCTACGCGAGCAGTTCTTC	CASSLRELREQFF
TRBD1	TRBJ1-1	TRBV4-1	-	TGCGCCAGCAGAATGCTGGACAGGGGAAACACTGAAGCTTTCTTT	CASRMLDRGNTEAFF
-	TRBJ2-1	TRBV4-1	-	TGCGCCAGCTCCGCCGGCACAGCGTCTACGAGCTCCTACAATGAGCAGTTCTTC	CASSAGTASTSSYNEQFF
-	TRBJ2-3	TRBV7-8	-	TGTGCCAGCAGCGCCCGAGCTAGCTCTAGCACAGATACGCAGTATTTT	CASSARASSSTDTQYF
-	TRBJ2-5	TRBV5-1	-	TGCGCCAGCGCTAACGTCCAGGCGGGTCGGGAGACCCAGTACTTC	CASANVQAGRETQYF
-	TRBJ2-2	TRBV7-3	-	TGTGCCAGCAGTTCGACTCATACCAGTAACACCGGGGAGCTGTTTTTT	CASSSTHTSNTGELFF
-	TRBJ1-1	TRBV7-9	-	TGTGCCAGCAGCCCGCGACAGAACACTGAAGCTTTCTTT	CASSPRQNTEAFF
TRBD2	TRBJ2-7	TRBV6-5	-	TGTGCCAGCAGTTACCATATCGCGGGGGGTTACGAGCAGTACTTC	CASSYHIAGGYEQYF
-	TRBJ1-1	TRBV5-1	medium-sized	TGCGCCAGCAGCCGGGGAGGGGGAGATGGCACTGAAGCTTTCTTT	CASSRGGGDGTEAFF
-	TRBJ1-4	TRBV19	-	TGTGCCAGTAAAGGTTCAGGGTCCGAAAAACTGTTTTTT	CASKGSGSEKLFF
-	TRBJ2-3	TRBV30	once	TGTGCCTGGAGTGGTAGCGCCCATACGCAGTATTTT	CAWSGSAHTQYF
TRBD1	TRBJ2-7	TRBV7-6	-	TGTGCCAGCAGCCGAGGGGGGACAGGGACCCTCCACGAGCAGTACTTC	CASSRGGTGTLHEQYF
TRBD1	TRBJ2-1	TRBV7-2	-	TGTGCCAGCAGCTCCCGGACAGGCCCCATCAATGAGCAGTTCTTC	CASSSRTGPINEQFF
-	TRBJ1-2	TRBV10-1	-	TGCGCCAGCAGTATACGCGGGAGCCAGGGTGCTGGCTACACCTTC	CASSIRGSQGAGYTF
TRBD2	TRBJ2-5	TRBV6-5	few	TGTGCCAGCCGCCGGGAGGGCCTGAAGACCCAGTACTTC	CASRREGLKTQYF
-	TRBJ2-2	TRBV9	-	TGTGCCAGCAGCCCTCAAGGGGGTGCCGGGGAGCTGTTTTTT	CASSPQGGAGELFF
TRBD1	TRBJ1-4	TRBV4-3	-	TGCGCCAGCAGCCTACGGACAGGGGATGAAAAACTGTTTTTT	CASSLRTGDEKLFF
TRBD2	TRBJ2-5	TRBV18	-	TGTGCCAGCTCACCTCCCGGGACTAGCGGAGCGAAAGAGACCCAGTACTTC	CASSPPGTSGAKETQYF
TRBD2	TRBJ2-3	TRBV10-3	-	TGTGCCATCAGTGGTAGCGGGAGGGAGTACACAGATACGCAGTATTTT	CAISGSGREYTDTQYF
-	TRBJ1-6	TRBV10-3	-	TGTGCCATCAGTGAGTCAGTCGCCGCAAGAGCAAATCGAAATTCACCCCTCCACTTT	CAISESVAARANRNSPLHF
TRBD1	TRBJ1-4	TRBV5-8	-	TGTGCCAGCAGCAACGGGACAGGGAGAGGGTTTTTT	CASSNGTGRGFF
-	TRBJ1-1	TRBV24-1	-	TGTGCCACCAGGGAACGGGGAGGGACTGAAGCTTTCTTT	CATRERGGTEAFF
-	TRBJ2-1	TRBV4-1	-	TGCGCCAGCAGCCAGTTGTATCCGGGTGAGCAGTTCTTC	CASSQLYPGEQFF
-	TRBJ1-5	TRBV19	-	TGTGCCACACGGGCTTACCATAGCAATCAGCCCCAGCATTTT	CATRAYHSNQPQHF
-	TRBJ1-4	TRBV27	-	TGTGCCAGCAGAGGGGGGGCAACTAATGAAAAACTGTTTTTT	CASRGGATNEKLFF
-	TRBJ1-1	TRBV6-4	once	TGTGCCAGCAGTGAGAGGGCTCAGAACACTGAAGCTTTCTTT	CASSERAQNTEAFF
-	TRBJ2-2	TRBV14	-	TGTGCCAGCAGCCAAGCGTTGGGGATACAAGGCGGGGAGCTGTTTTTT	CASSQALGIQGGELFF
-	TRBJ1-6	TRBV6-5	-	TGTGCCAGCAGTTACTCCCAGGGGCCTAATTCACCCCTCCACTTT	CASSYSQGPNSPLHF
-	TRBJ2-1	TRBV6-1	-	TGTGCCAGCAGTGAAGAGCCTAGCCGTCCCCCGGGGCAGTTCTTC	CASSEEPSRPPGQFF
TRBD1	TRBJ2-7	TRBV29-1	-	TGCAGCGTTGCTCCTCAGGGGGCTTCCTACGAGCAGTACTTC	CSVAPQGASYEQYF
-	TRBJ1-2	TRBV7-9	-	TGTGCCAGCAGCTTAATCACGGGCGGCGATGGCTACACCTTC	CASSLITGGDGYTF
-	TRBJ1-1	TRBV30	-	TGTGCCTGGAGTCTCAATTCCGGGGGCACTGAAGCTTTCTTT	CAWSLNSGGTEAFF
-	TRBJ2-6	TRBV19	-	TGTGCCAGTATCCCAGGGGTTTCTGGGGCCAACGTCCTGACTTTC	CASIPGVSGANVLTF
-	TRBJ1-6	TRBV25-1	-	TGTGCCAGCAGTGACCAGGGAGGGTTTTCACCCCTCCACTTT	CASSDQGGFSPLHF
-	TRBJ2-1	TRBV11-2	-	TGTGCCAGCAGCTCACACGGGACGCAGTACAATGAGCAGTTCTTC	CASSSHGTQYNEQFF
-	TRBJ2-2	TRBV6-1	-	TGTGCCAGCAGTGACAGCCCCGCCACCGGGGAGCTGTTTTTT	CASSDSPATGELFF
-	TRBJ1-3	TRBV7-9	-	TGTGCCAGCAGCAGTTTCCAGGGGAGCTCTGGAAACACCATATATTTT	CASSSFQGSSGNTIYF
-	TRBJ2-2	TRBV7-2	-	TGTGCCAGCAGCACCCGCCAGGCAGGGATGACCGGGGAGCTGTTTTTT	CASSTRQAGMTGELFF